The 19 T cell receptor beta chains given below trace back to one sample, sequenced in a study of blood T cell repertoires in COVID-19. The table came from immunoSEQ multiplex PCR; TCRdb's copy has only in-frame clones and leaves some out. In the table there are a few hundred thousand clones, about 90% of which are singletons. The source material was peripheral blood. The receptors stem from a woman in her twenties or thirties with COVID-19, enrolled during active disease.

The V gene is TRBV5-1, the J gene TRBJ2-5; 7 nucleotides line up with TRBD2. Germline V gene lookup returns CDR1 SGHRS and CDR2 YFSETQ. V trimming: 1 base; J trimming: 0 bases; junction bases outside the gene matches: 6. CDR3 size: 16 residues. CDR3 in amino acids: CASSLMGLADQETQYF. The DNA for the CDR3 is TGCGCCAGCAGCTTGATGGGGCTAGCGGACCAAGAGACCCAGTACTTC. Supplemented by reference TRBV5-1 and TRBJ2-5, the full variable domain reads KAGVTQTPRYLIKTRGQQVTLSCSPISGHRSVSWYQQTPGQGLQFLFEYFSETQRNKGNFPGRFSGRQFSNSRSEMNVSTLELGDSALYLCASSLMGLADQETQYFGPGTRLLVL.

The V gene is TRBV12-3 or TRBV12-4, the J gene TRBJ2-1; D call uncertain. CDR3 length: 13 residues. V was clipped by 2 bases and J by 6 bases, with 8 bases between them. The CDR3 protein is CASSLTSGNEQFF. As DNA, the CDR3 is TGTGCCAGCAGTTTAACGTCCGGCAATGAGCAGTTCTTC.

V and J are TRBV7-8 and TRBJ2-7; 11 bases align to TRBD1. The CDR3 has 17 residues. CDR1 is SGHVS and CDR2 is FQNEAQ in the germline V gene. V was pared by 1 base and J by 3 bases, with 8 bases of the junction left unmatched. The CDR3 DNA follows: TGTGCCAGCAGCTTAGGGGTTTCCGGGACAGGGGGCTACGAGCAGTACTTC. This sequence encodes CASSLGVSGTGGYEQYF.

CDR3 nucleotide sequence: TGTGCCAGCAGCGTCACTAGGGACGAGCAGTACTTC. Its protein is CASSVTRDEQYF. The gene calls are TRBV7-8 and TRBJ2-7, with a tentative D call TRBD2 (5 bases). In germline, CDR1 is SGHVS, CDR2 FQNEAQ. The CDR3 runs 12 residues. Trimming shortened V by 5 bases and J by 5 bases, and 10 bases separated the two germline ends.

This clone occurred a few times. This chain connects TRBV9 to TRBJ2-2; no firm D call. The V end lost 4 bases, the J end lost 8 bases, and 9 bases lay between the germline ends. CDR1 and CDR2 from the germline V gene are SGDLS and YYNGEE. The CDR3 spans 12 residues. The CDR3 loop is CASSLSAGELFF. The DNA for the CDR3 is TGTGCCAGCAGCCTCTCAGCGGGGGAGCTGTTTTTT.

The chain has TRBV20-1 and TRBJ1-1; TRBD1 is a possible D gene (5 bases). Trimming stripped 7 bases from V and 4 bases from J, with 10 bases between. This CDR3 region has 11 residues. Germline V CDR1 and CDR2: DFQATT, SNEGSKA (reference sequence). The CDR3 loop is CSVLGATEAFF. The CDR3 region has the DNA TGCAGTGTCTTAGGGGCCACTGAAGCTTTCTTT.

A few counts support this clone. The chain has TRBV27 and TRBJ1-6, with D unresolved. The germline V and J ends were trimmed by 4 bases and 3 bases, with 4 bases remaining between them. Germline assignment: CDR1 MNHEY and CDR2 SMNVEV (reference sequence). The CDR3 consists of 13 residues. The CDR3 DNA follows: TGTGCCAGCAGTTCCGTCTATAATTCACCCCTCCACTTT. It encodes CASSSVYNSPLHF.

This chain links TRBV30 with TRBJ2-4; 8 positions agree with TRBD1. The CDR3 consists of 13 residues. The germline gives CDR1 GTSNPN, CDR2 SVGIG (reference sequence). V shed 7 bases and J 8 bases; nucleotides not matched to a gene: 10. CDR3: CASSRGLGDIQYF. In nucleotides, the CDR3 is TGTGCCTCCTCCAGGGGGCTCGGGGACATTCAGTACTTC.

The V gene is TRBV29-1, the J gene TRBJ2-2; maybe TRBD1 (6 bases). Trimming removed 4 bases from V and 3 bases from J, with 12 bases in between. Germline V gene data show CDR1 as SQVTM and CDR2 as ANQGSEA. The CDR3 spans 14 residues. CDR3 DNA sequence: TGCAGCGTTGCCTGGGGGCGGGACACCGGGGAGCTGTTTTTT. Protein product: CSVAWGRDTGELFF.

This chain connects TRBV6-1 to TRBJ1-2; D gene unclear. Between the trimmed V and J ends, which lost 2 bases and 2 bases, there was a span of 9 bases. CDR3 length equals 14 residues. Germline CDR1 reads MNHNS; CDR2 reads SASEGT. The CDR3 spells CASSETTWNYGYTF. CDR3 nucleotide sequence: TGTGCCAGCAGTGAAACAACGTGGAACTATGGCTACACCTTC.

This clone was picked up one time. J is TRBJ1-3 and V is TRBV3-1 (or the pseudogene TRBV3-2); D is uncertain. With 1 base removed from V and 2 bases from J, the gap between germline ends came to 9 bases. This CDR3 comprises 15 residues. The V gene's germline CDR1 is LGHDT and CDR2 YNNKEL (reference sequence). The CDR3 spells CASSQGAGTGNTIYF. CDR3 nucleotides: TGTGCCAGCAGCCAAGGCGCCGGGACTGGAAACACCATATATTTT.

Of note for this clone: The identical CDR3 is also encoded by other nucleotide sequences in the sample. This chain joins TRBV28 and TRBJ1-2, with 11 nucleotides matching TRBD1. J lost 1 base, V lost 2 bases, and 3 bases had no gene match. The V gene's germline CDR1 is MDHEN and CDR2 SYDVKM. The CDR3 spans 16 residues. CDR3 loop: CASSLGGTGGNYGYTF. The DNA for the CDR3 is TGTGCCAGCAGTTTAGGTGGGACAGGGGGTAACTATGGCTACACCTTC.

In this sample, this clone turned up once. The rearrangement uses TRBV3-1 (or the pseudogene TRBV3-2) and TRBJ2-5; 14 bases map to TRBD2. Germline CDR1 reads LGHDT; CDR2 reads YNNKEL (reference sequence). The CDR3 runs 18 residues. V was clipped by 1 base and J by 5 bases; unmatched bases: 9. The CDR3 DNA follows: TGTGCCAGCAGCCAAGGTAGACTAGCGGGAGGGCCAGGGGAGACCCAGTACTTC. This gives the protein CASSQGRLAGGPGETQYF.

The chain couples TRBV9 to TRBJ1-3; D perhaps matches TRBD1 (6 bases). Germline CDR1 and CDR2: SGDLS and YYNGEE. CDR3 length: 19 residues. Trimming shortened V by 7 bases and J by 4 bases, and 30 bases separated the two germline ends. The CDR3, as DNA: TGTGCCAGCCCGCAGGACGGGACACCTCCACGAAAGAGGGGAAACACCATATATTTT. Its translation is CASPQDGTPPRKRGNTIYF.

The chain is built from TRBV3-1 (or the pseudogene TRBV3-2) and TRBJ2-2, with D perhaps matching TRBD2 (6 bases). Germline loops: CDR1 LGHDT, CDR2 YNNKEL (reference sequence). This CDR3 has 17 residues. Trimming removed 1 base at V and 5 bases at J, with 17 bases between. In DNA form, the CDR3 reads TGTGCCAGCAGCCAAGGGAATTGGAGGGGTAGGACCGGGGAGCTGTTTTTT. Translating it yields CASSQGNWRGRTGELFF.

V gene TRBV27 combines with J gene TRBJ2-1; a weak D match, TRBD2 (6 bases). V lost 8 bases and J 10 bases, leaving 15 bases between the germline ends. Germline V CDR1 and CDR2: MNHEY, SMNVEV (reference sequence). There are 12 residues in the CDR3. Here the CDR3 DNA reads TGTGCCAGCGGGACTCCGCTTCTGGAGCAGTTCTTC. It encodes CASGTPLLEQFF.

This chain joins TRBV19 and TRBJ2-5; possible D gene TRBD1, 5 bases. This CDR3 has 15 residues. Trimming left V 4 bases short and J 3 bases short, with 15 bases between. Per the germline V gene, CDR1 is LNHDA and CDR2 is SQIVND (reference sequence). CDR3 nucleotides: TGTGCCAGTAGTACCTACCATTCAGGGAAAGAGACCCAGTACTTC. Protein: CASSTYHSGKETQYF.

The chain is built from TRBV7-2 and TRBJ2-5; 9 bases are a match to TRBD2. CDR3 size: 15 residues. Germline CDR1 SGHTA, CDR2 FQGNSA. With V trimmed by 5 bases and J by 5 bases, 9 bases remained unmatched. CDR3 nucleotides: TGTGCCAGCAGCCCCCAGACTAGCGGCTGGGAGACCCAGTACTTC. Amino acids: CASSPQTSGWETQYF.

The genes are TRBV7-2 and TRBJ2-7, with 7 nucleotides matching TRBD2. The CDR3 contains 13 residues. The V gene end was trimmed by 5 bases and the J gene end by 3 bases; junction bases not matched to a gene: 4. Germline V gene data show CDR1 as SGHTA and CDR2 as FQGNSA. CDR3 bases: TGTGCCAGCAGCCCGGGACTACTCTACGAGCAGTACTTC. Its protein is CASSPGLLYEQYF.